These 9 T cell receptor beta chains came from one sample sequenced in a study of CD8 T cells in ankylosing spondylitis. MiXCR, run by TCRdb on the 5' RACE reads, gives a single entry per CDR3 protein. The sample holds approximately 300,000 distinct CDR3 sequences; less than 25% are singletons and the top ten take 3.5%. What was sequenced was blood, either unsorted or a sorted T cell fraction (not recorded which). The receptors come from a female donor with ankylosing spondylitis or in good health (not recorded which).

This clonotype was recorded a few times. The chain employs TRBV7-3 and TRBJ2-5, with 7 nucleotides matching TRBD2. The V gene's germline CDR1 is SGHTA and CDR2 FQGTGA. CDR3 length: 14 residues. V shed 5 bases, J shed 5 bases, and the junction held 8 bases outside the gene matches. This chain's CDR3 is CASSPTSARETQYF. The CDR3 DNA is TGTGCCAGCAGCCCTACTAGCGCCAGGGAGACCCAGTACTTC.

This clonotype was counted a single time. The CDR3 DNA sequence: TGTGCCAGCTCCACTCACAGAAATCAGCCCCAGCATTTT. This translates into CASSTHRNQPQHF. This chain connects TRBV21-1 to TRBJ1-5. TRBV21-1 is a known pseudogene. The CDR3 runs 13 residues.

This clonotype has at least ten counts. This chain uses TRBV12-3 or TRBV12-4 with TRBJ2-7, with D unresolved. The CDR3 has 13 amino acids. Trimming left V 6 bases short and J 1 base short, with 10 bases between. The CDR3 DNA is TGTGCCAGCAGGCTGGACGGATCCTACGAGCAGTACTTC. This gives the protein CASRLDGSYEQYF.

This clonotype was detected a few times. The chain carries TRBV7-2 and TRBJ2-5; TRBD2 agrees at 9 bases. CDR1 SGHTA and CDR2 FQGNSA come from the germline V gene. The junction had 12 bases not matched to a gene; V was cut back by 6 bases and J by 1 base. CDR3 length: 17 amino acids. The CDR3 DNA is TGTGCCAGCAGTCTTTCCGCGGGAGGGTGGTCCCAAGAGACCCAGTACTTC. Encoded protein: CASSLSAGGWSQETQYF.

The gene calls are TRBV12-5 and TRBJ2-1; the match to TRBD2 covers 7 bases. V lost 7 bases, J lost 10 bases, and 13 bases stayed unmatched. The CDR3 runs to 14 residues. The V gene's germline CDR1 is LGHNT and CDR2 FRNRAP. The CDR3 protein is CASERDSRSAEQFF. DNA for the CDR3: TGTGCTAGTGAGCGGGACTCCCGAAGTGCGGAGCAGTTCTTC.

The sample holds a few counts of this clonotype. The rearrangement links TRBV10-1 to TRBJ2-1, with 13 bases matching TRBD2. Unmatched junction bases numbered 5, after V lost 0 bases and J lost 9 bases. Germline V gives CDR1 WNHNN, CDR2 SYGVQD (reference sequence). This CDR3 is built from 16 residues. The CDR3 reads CASSESLAGGYPEQFF. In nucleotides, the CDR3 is TGCGCCAGCAGTGAGTCACTAGCGGGAGGGTATCCTGAGCAGTTCTTC.

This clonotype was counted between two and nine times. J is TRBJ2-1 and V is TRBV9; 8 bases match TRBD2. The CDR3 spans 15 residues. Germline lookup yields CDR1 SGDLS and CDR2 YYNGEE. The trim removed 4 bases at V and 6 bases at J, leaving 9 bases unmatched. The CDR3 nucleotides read TGTGCCAGCAGCCCCCGGGACGGGGGGGGCAATGAGCAGTTCTTC. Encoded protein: CASSPRDGGGNEQFF.

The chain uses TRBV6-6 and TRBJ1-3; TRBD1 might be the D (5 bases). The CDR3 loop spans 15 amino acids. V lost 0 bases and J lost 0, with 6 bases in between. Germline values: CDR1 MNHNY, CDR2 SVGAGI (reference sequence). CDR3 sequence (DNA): TGTGCCAGCAGTTACTCCGGGGGCTCTGGAAACACCATATATTTT. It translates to CASSYSGGSGNTIYF.

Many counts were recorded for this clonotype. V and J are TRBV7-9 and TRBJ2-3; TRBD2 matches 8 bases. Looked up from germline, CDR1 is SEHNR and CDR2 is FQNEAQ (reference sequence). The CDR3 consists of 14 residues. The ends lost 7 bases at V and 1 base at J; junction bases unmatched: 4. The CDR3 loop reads CASTSTSGTDTQYF. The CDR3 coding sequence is TGTGCCAGCACGTCGACTAGCGGCACAGATACGCAGTATTTT. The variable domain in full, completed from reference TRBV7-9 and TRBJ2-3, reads DTGVSQNPRHKITKRGQNVTFRCDPISEHNRLYWYRQTLGQGPEFLTYFQNEAQLEKSRLLSDRFSAERPKGSFSTLEIQRTEQGDSAMYLCASTSTSGTDTQYFGPGTRLTVL.